This record covers a single TCR beta chain. What it recognizes is unknown. The sample is drawn from a study of T cells in tuberculosis. As for the study in general: A South African cohort included IGRA-negative adolescents, latently infected IGRA-positive adolescents and adults with active tuberculosis.

Trimming at V came to 4 bases and at J to 6 bases, leaving 11 bases not matched to a gene. The CDR3 totals 17 residues. The germline V gene has CDR1 SGHKS and CDR2 YYEKEE (reference sequence). Each clinical donor contributed on average around 110,000 T cells from unsorted cryopreserved PBMC. Repertoires were generated with immunoSEQ multiplex PCR, while TCRdb's copy carries only in-frame clones and drops some. The data contain 35,000 to 55,000 clones, 90% to 95% of them seen just once; the ten biggest clones take up approximately 7.9%. Overall study findings and caveats: Using the GMM-specific repertoire gave around 87% accuracy versus roughly 74% with motifs.

This receptor was taken from a donor aged 5 to 30 with latent tuberculosis or without tuberculosis infection. The source material was PBMCs. This sequence joins TRBV5-5 and TRBJ2-1, with 12 bases fitting TRBD2. In DNA, the CDR3 is TGTGCCAGCAGCCCAATACTTACTAGCGGGGGGCTCAATGAGCAGTTCTTC. This sequence encodes CASSPILTSGGLNEQFF.